The rows below give T cell receptor beta chains drawn from one sample of a study of early T cells in non-severe SARS-CoV-2 infection. TCRdb called the 5' RACE reads again in MiXCR, with one record for every CDR3 protein. This table has about 85,000 distinct CDR3 sequences, approximately 15% appearing once. Specimen: whole blood. These receptor sequences come from an adult who was a healthcare worker with PCR-confirmed SARS-CoV-2 infection or an uninfected control (not recorded which). Both conserved end residues are part of each CDR3. The D gene is left open where the match is weak. Clone size, where shown, is once, few, many, or a class for clones that have expanded.

D: -; size: -; J: TRBJ1-1; V: TRBV6-2/TRBV6-3; DNA: TGTGCCAGCAGTCCCGCCATATCGAGGACTGAAGCTTTCTTT; CDR3: CASSPAISRTEAFF
D: -; size: -; J: TRBJ2-7; V: TRBV6-6; DNA: TGTGCCAGCAGCTCCGGACAGTACTACGAGCAGTACTTC; CDR3: CASSSGQYYEQYF
D: -; size: -; J: TRBJ2-1; V: TRBV20-1; DNA: TGCAGTGCTATCGGGAGCGCCTACAATGAGCAGTTCTTC; CDR3: CSAIGSAYNEQFF
D: -; size: -; J: TRBJ2-7; V: TRBV29-1; DNA: TGCAGCGTTGAAGGACTTCGGGGATCCTACGAGCAGTACTTC; CDR3: CSVEGLRGSYEQYF
D: -; size: many; J: TRBJ2-3; V: TRBV7-3; DNA: TGTGCCAGCAGCTTCGGAGGGACAGATACGCAGTATTTT; CDR3: CASSFGGTDTQYF
D: -; size: -; J: TRBJ2-1; V: TRBV29-1; DNA: TGCAGCGGGAGGGGGGAGCAGTTCTTC; CDR3: CSGRGEQFF
D: TRBD1; size: many; J: TRBJ1-5; V: TRBV30; DNA: TGTGCCTGGACCGGACAGGGCCATCAGCCCCAGCATTTT; CDR3: CAWTGQGHQPQHF
D: -; size: -; J: TRBJ2-1; V: TRBV10-3; DNA: TGTGCCGCCTCCCGCGACTCCTACAATGAGCAGTTCTTC; CDR3: CAASRDSYNEQFF
D: -; size: -; J: TRBJ2-7; V: TRBV29-1; DNA: TGCAGCGTTGAGGCAGTAAGCGGAAAAACCCTCTACGAGCAGTACTTC; CDR3: CSVEAVSGKTLYEQYF
D: -; size: few; J: TRBJ2-7; V: TRBV27; DNA: TGTGCCAGCAACAGGGCGGGGACCTACGAGCAGTACTTC; CDR3: CASNRAGTYEQYF
D: TRBD1; size: many; J: TRBJ1-3; V: TRBV5-5; DNA: TGTGCCAGCATCAGAGACAGGGGGCCTGGAAACACCATATATTTT; CDR3: CASIRDRGPGNTIYF
D: -; size: -; J: TRBJ1-1; V: TRBV2; DNA: TGTGCCAGCAGTGTCGGCCTTGAAGCTTTCTTT; CDR3: CASSVGLEAFF
D: TRBD2; size: few; J: TRBJ2-7; V: TRBV4-1; DNA: TGCGCCAGCAGCCAAGAGATGGGGGGGAACGAGCAGTACTTC; CDR3: CASSQEMGGNEQYF
D: TRBD1; size: -; J: TRBJ1-1; V: TRBV19; DNA: TGTGCCAGCCAAGCACAGGGGTTTAAGAACACTGAAGCTTTCTTT; CDR3: CASQAQGFKNTEAFF
D: TRBD1; size: few; J: TRBJ1-5; V: TRBV19; DNA: TGTGCCAGTAGTCCTACAGGGGGGAATCAGCCCCAGCATTTT; CDR3: CASSPTGGNQPQHF
D: TRBD2; size: -; J: TRBJ2-7; V: TRBV4-1; DNA: TGCGCCAGCAGCCAAGCGGGCGGGAGGGAGTACGAGCAGTACTTC; CDR3: CASSQAGGREYEQYF
D: -; size: -; J: TRBJ1-1; V: TRBV12-5; DNA: TGTGCTAGTGGTTTGGGACCGAACACTGAAGCTTTCTTT; CDR3: CASGLGPNTEAFF
D: -; size: -; J: TRBJ2-5; V: TRBV7-9; DNA: TGTGCCAGCCGGGTTGAAGAGACCCAGTACTTC; CDR3: CASRVEETQYF
D: -; size: -; J: TRBJ2-1; V: TRBV5-1; DNA: TGCGCCAGCAGCTTGTGGCTAGCCAGCTCCTACAATGAGCAGTTCTTC; CDR3: CASSLWLASSYNEQFF
D: TRBD1; size: -; J: TRBJ2-5; V: TRBV28; DNA: TGTGCCAGCAGCAAATCCGGGACAGGATACCCCAAAGAGACCCAGTACTTC; CDR3: CASSKSGTGYPKETQYF
D: -; size: -; J: TRBJ2-3; V: TRBV27; DNA: TGTGCCAGCAGGTATTCGCAGGGTTCACGCACAGATACGCAGTATTTT; CDR3: CASRYSQGSRTDTQYF
D: TRBD2; size: -; J: TRBJ2-7; V: TRBV7-9; DNA: TGTGCCAGCAGCTTAGCGCCTAGCGGAACCTACGAGCAGTACTTC; CDR3: CASSLAPSGTYEQYF
D: -; size: -; J: TRBJ2-1; V: TRBV10-2; DNA: TGCGCCAGCAGTGTTTTACAGTGGGGGAATGAGCAGTTCTTC; CDR3: CASSVLQWGNEQFF
D: TRBD1; size: -; J: TRBJ1-1; V: TRBV6-6; DNA: TGTGCCAGCAAGACGGACAGGGCGAACACTGAAGCTTTCTTT; CDR3: CASKTDRANTEAFF
D: TRBD1; size: few; J: TRBJ2-3; V: TRBV7-6; DNA: TGTGCCAGCAGCTTATATCAACAGGGGGCCACAGATACGCAGTATTTT; CDR3: CASSLYQQGATDTQYF
D: TRBD1; size: -; J: TRBJ1-4; V: TRBV20-1; DNA: TGCAGTGCTAGAGCCCTGGCCACCCCGGGACAGGAACCCGCGGATAATGAAAAACTGTTTTTT; CDR3: CSARALATPGQEPADNEKLFF
D: -; size: few; J: TRBJ1-6; V: TRBV3-1; DNA: TGTGCCAGCGACAATACAGGCGGTAATTCACCCCTCCACTTT; CDR3: CASDNTGGNSPLHF
D: -; size: -; J: TRBJ2-5; V: TRBV27; DNA: TGTGCCAGCGGGGACATCGATAAAGAGACCCAGTACTTC; CDR3: CASGDIDKETQYF
D: TRBD2; size: -; J: TRBJ2-1; V: TRBV20-1; DNA: TGCAGTGCTGGGGAGGGGGGACTAGCGGGAGGGTCCTCCTACAATGAGCAGTTCTTC; CDR3: CSAGEGGLAGGSSYNEQFF
D: -; size: -; J: TRBJ1-4; V: TRBV10-1; DNA: TGCGCCAGCAGTGAGGAAATAGAAACTAATGAAAAACTGTTTTTT; CDR3: CASSEEIETNEKLFF
D: TRBD2; size: -; J: TRBJ2-3; V: TRBV7-3; DNA: TGTGCCAGCAGCTTAACTACTAGCGGGTCCCGCACAGATACGCAGTATTTT; CDR3: CASSLTTSGSRTDTQYF
D: TRBD1; size: few; J: TRBJ1-1; V: TRBV19; DNA: TGTGCCAGTAGTAGTCTCGGACAGGTGAACACTGAAGCTTTCTTT; CDR3: CASSSLGQVNTEAFF
D: -; size: -; J: TRBJ1-1; V: TRBV12-5; DNA: TGTGCTAGTGGTTTGCTCTCTAGGGCGGAGGAAGCTTTCTTT; CDR3: CASGLLSRAEEAFF
D: -; size: few; J: TRBJ2-3; V: TRBV29-1; DNA: TGCAGCCTAATTGGACAAGGCACAGATACGCAGTATTTT; CDR3: CSLIGQGTDTQYF
D: -; size: few; J: TRBJ2-7; V: TRBV7-9; DNA: TGTGCCAGCAGCTCTCGGACAGAAGCCTACGAGCAGTACTTC; CDR3: CASSSRTEAYEQYF
D: TRBD2; size: few; J: TRBJ2-1; V: TRBV9; DNA: TGTGCCAGCAGCATACGGGACGCGGGGGGTGAGCAGTTCTTC; CDR3: CASSIRDAGGEQFF
D: -; size: few; J: TRBJ2-7; V: TRBV19; DNA: TGTGCCAGTAGTATAGCGCCAGGACTGTCCTACGAGCAGTACTTC; CDR3: CASSIAPGLSYEQYF
D: -; size: -; J: TRBJ2-1; V: TRBV29-1; DNA: TGCAGCCCCTCAGGCAATGAGCAGTTCTTC; CDR3: CSPSGNEQFF
D: TRBD2; size: few; J: TRBJ2-4; V: TRBV28; DNA: TGTGCCAGCAGTTTATTTACTAGCGGGACAAACATTCAGTACTTC; CDR3: CASSLFTSGTNIQYF
D: -; size: few; J: TRBJ2-3; V: TRBV7-6; DNA: TGTGCCAGCAGCTTCGGGGGATACACAGATACGCAGTATTTT; CDR3: CASSFGGYTDTQYF
D: -; size: -; J: TRBJ1-1; V: TRBV5-7; DNA: TGTGCCAGCAGCCACTTAGGTTTGAACACTGAAGCTTTCTTT; CDR3: CASSHLGLNTEAFF
D: -; size: -; J: TRBJ1-6; V: TRBV27; DNA: TGTGCCAGCAGTCCCCGGGAATCACCCCTCCACTTT; CDR3: CASSPRESPLHF
D: -; size: few; J: TRBJ2-7; V: TRBV29-1; DNA: TGCAGCGTTGTAGGCGAGGACCACGAGCAGTACTTC; CDR3: CSVVGEDHEQYF
D: -; size: few; J: TRBJ2-1; V: TRBV28; DNA: TGTGCCAGCAGTTTTAGCATACTGTACAATGAGCAGTTCTTC; CDR3: CASSFSILYNEQFF